These 23 T cell receptor beta chains originate from one sample sequenced in a study of T cell changes during pregnancy in multiple sclerosis. Sequenced by immunoSEQ multiplex PCR; TCRdb stores in-frame clones only, minus some. This table holds approximately 30,000 clones, just over 90% found once. Sample: CD8+ T cells from peripheral blood mononuclear cells, taken before pregnancy. The origin of the receptors is a female donor with multiple sclerosis, enrolled in a pregnancy study.

This clone was detected once. In nucleotides, the CDR3 is TGTGCCAGCAGCCACACCTCAGGGGGCCTTACTAACACTGAAGCTTTCTTT. This codes for CASSHTSGGLTNTEAFF. The genes are TRBV9 and TRBJ1-1; the match to TRBD1 covers 8 bases. V gave up 4 bases and J gave up 2 bases; unmatched junction bases: 13. This CDR3 is 17 amino acids long. The V gene's germline CDR1 is SGDLS and CDR2 YYNGEE.

This clone was found a few times. This chain joins TRBV6-1 and TRBJ1-4, with 7 bases aligning to TRBD1. J lost 8 bases, V lost 0 bases, and 3 bases had no gene match. From germline, CDR1 is MNHNS and CDR2 SASEGT. The CDR3 contains 14 residues. CDR3 region: CASSEAGGAEKLFF. Written as DNA, the CDR3 is TGTGCCAGCAGTGAAGCAGGGGGCGCGGAAAAACTGTTTTTT.

The chain carries TRBV30 and TRBJ1-1, with D unclear. Germline-derived CDR1 and CDR2 are GTSNPN and SVGIG (reference sequence). The CDR3 length is 12 residues. With 1 base removed from V and 6 bases from J, the gap between germline ends came to 9 bases. The CDR3 coding sequence is TGTGCCTGGAGTGACGCGCACCCTGAAGCTTTCTTT. It specifies CAWSDAHPEAFF.

CDR3 region: CASSYGGYGYTF. Written as DNA, the CDR3 is TGTGCCAGCAGTTACGGCGGCTATGGCTACACCTTC. This chain links TRBV6-5 with TRBJ1-2; no definite D call. The CDR3 runs to 12 residues. Trimming cost V 2 bases and J 4 bases, with 5 bases left between them. Germline V gene lookup returns CDR1 MNHEY and CDR2 SVGAGI.

The chain has TRBV29-1 and TRBJ2-7; 12 bases line up with TRBD2. V lost 3 bases, J lost 4 bases, and 7 bases stayed unmatched. The germline V gene has CDR1 SQVTM and CDR2 ANQGSEA. The CDR3 loop spans 15 amino acids. The CDR3 region has the DNA TGCAGCGTTGAGGGGCTAGCGGGAGGGCGTTACGAGCAGTACTTC. Amino acids: CSVEGLAGGRYEQYF.

This chain links TRBV18 with TRBJ2-7; no definite D call. Germline-derived CDR1 and CDR2 are KGHSH and LQKENI. Trimming took off 6 bases at V and 2 bases at J, with 14 bases between the two ends. The CDR3 has 14 residues. CDR3 sequence: CASSQSTRAYEQYF. The DNA for the CDR3 is TGTGCCAGCTCGCAATCAACCCGGGCCTACGAGCAGTACTTC.

Worth noting for this clone: Other DNA sequences in this sample translate to the same CDR3. The chain uses TRBV5-1 and TRBJ2-7, with 7 bases that match TRBD1. Germline-derived CDR1 and CDR2 are SGHRS and YFSETQ. V lost 0 bases and J lost 2; bases outside the gene matches: 2. This CDR3 comprises 14 residues. Here the CDR3 reads CASSLGTGTYEQYF. In DNA, the CDR3 is TGCGCCAGCAGCTTGGGGACAGGAACCTACGAGCAGTACTTC.

The chain couples TRBV14 to TRBJ2-7; TRBD2 matches at 13 bases. After removal of 4 bases from V and 0 bases from J, the junction contained 12 bases not matched to a gene. Germline V gene sequence: CDR1 SGHDN, CDR2 FVKESK. This CDR3 contains 19 residues. The CDR3 DNA reads as TGTGCCAGCAGCCCCAGCGGACTAGCGGGAGATACGAGCTCCTACGAGCAGTACTTC. Translating gives CASSPSGLAGDTSSYEQYF.

V is TRBV29-1 and J is TRBJ2-1, with D perhaps matching TRBD1 (6 bases). Trimming left V 0 bases short and J 9 bases short, with 15 bases between. The CDR3 contains 14 residues. CDR1 is SQVTM, CDR2 ANQGSEA, per germline. The CDR3 here is CSVEDSMGAGEQFF. The DNA of the CDR3 is TGCAGCGTTGAAGATTCAATGGGGGCTGGTGAGCAGTTCTTC.

This chain links TRBV19 with TRBJ1-1, with D possibly matching TRBD1 (5 bases). This CDR3 spans 12 amino acids. Germline V gives CDR1 LNHDA, CDR2 SQIVND (reference sequence). V lost 5 bases and J lost 8, with 12 bases in between. The CDR3 region has the DNA TGTGCCAGTAGTCCCTTCAGGGCCGAAGCTTTCTTT. Protein: CASSPFRAEAFF. Full variable domain (missing parts from reference TRBV19 and TRBJ1-1): DGGITQSPKYLFRKEGQNVTLSCEQNLNHDAMYWYRQDPGQGLRLIYYSQIVNDFQKGDIAEGYSVSREKKESFPLTVTSAQKNPTAFYLCASSPFRAEAFFGQGTRLTVV.

The chain uses TRBV7-9 and TRBJ2-1; D may be TRBD2 (6 bases). The CDR3 covers 16 residues. Trimming removed 4 bases from V and 4 bases from J, with 17 bases in between. Germline-derived CDR1 and CDR2 are SEHNR and FQNEAQ (reference sequence). The CDR3 coding sequence is TGTGCCAGCAGCTCCCTCGGGCAGGGAGGTTACAATGAGCAGTTCTTC. It yields the protein CASSSLGQGGYNEQFF. Supplemented by reference TRBV7-9 and TRBJ2-1, the full variable domain reads DTGVSQNPRHKITKRGQNVTFRCDPISEHNRLYWYRQTLGQGPEFLTYFQNEAQLEKSRLLSDRFSAERPKGSFSTLEIQRTEQGDSAMYLCASSSLGQGGYNEQFFGPGTRLTVL.

The gene calls are TRBV27 and TRBJ1-5; D perhaps matches TRBD1 (5 bases). The CDR3 runs to 14 residues. V dropped 8 bases and J dropped 2 bases, with 13 bases sitting between them. Germline lookup yields CDR1 MNHEY and CDR2 SMNVEV (reference sequence). CDR3 bases: TGTGCCAGCTCGTGGAGCAGGGGCAATCAGCCCCAGCATTTT. Its translation is CASSWSRGNQPQHF.

The chain has TRBV6-5 and TRBJ1-2; D call uncertain. The V and J ends lost 6 bases and 5 bases respectively, with 13 bases between them. The CDR3 totals 13 residues. Germline V lookup: CDR1 MNHEY, CDR2 SVGAGI. This chain's CDR3 is CASSTINRYGYTF. DNA of the CDR3: TGTGCCAGCAGCACTATAAACCGGTATGGCTACACCTTC.

CDR3 sequence: CASSLGPGLSNQPQHF. The DNA of the CDR3 is TGTGCCAGCAGCCTGGGGCCGGGACTTAGCAATCAGCCCCAGCATTTT. This rearrangement joins TRBV5-4 to TRBJ1-5; D is perhaps TRBD1 (5 bases). The CDR3 has 16 residues. Germline loops: CDR1 SGHNT, CDR2 YYREEE (reference sequence). V lost 4 bases and J lost 0, with 14 bases in between. The full variable domain, completed using reference TRBV5-4 and TRBJ1-5, is ETGVTQSPTHLIKTRGQQVTLRCSSQSGHNTVSWYQQALGQGPQFIFQYYREEENGRGNFPPRFSGLQFPNYSSELNVNALELDDSALYLCASSLGPGLSNQPQHFGDGTRLSIL.

The table lists this clone with a count of one. The chain combines TRBV5-1 with TRBJ2-3; the D gene is possibly TRBD1 (7 bases). V gave up 0 bases and J gave up 6 bases, with 17 bases separating them. Per germline, CDR1 SGHRS and CDR2 YFSETQ. The CDR3 length is 16 residues. The DNA for the CDR3 is TGCGCCAGCAGCTTGGTTGTTCAGGGGGGCTGGGATACGCAGTATTTT. Translating it yields CASSLVVQGGWDTQYF.

This chain joins TRBV2 and TRBJ2-7; 7 nucleotides line up with TRBD1. The V gene end was trimmed by 7 bases and the J gene end by 0 bases; junction bases not matched to a gene: 9. The CDR3 consists of 15 residues. CDR1 is SNHLY, CDR2 FYNNEI, per germline. CDR3 bases: TGTGCCAGCATAGGTGAGGGGGCTGGCTCCTACGAGCAGTACTTC. The encoded protein is CASIGEGAGSYEQYF.

The genes are TRBV5-5 and TRBJ2-2; 7 bases map to TRBD2. V dropped 0 bases and J dropped 9; count of bases not matched to a gene: 5. The V gene's germline CDR1 is SGHKS and CDR2 YYEKEE (reference sequence). The CDR3 has 14 residues. The CDR3 nucleotides are TGTGCCAGCAGCTTGGGCGGGAGTTTGTGGGAGCTGTTTTTT. It yields the protein CASSLGGSLWELFF.

The chain joins TRBV6-5 to TRBJ2-7; D is uncertain. Trimming took 6 bases from V and 5 from J, leaving 8 bases between them. This CDR3 spans 11 amino acids. CDR1 and CDR2 (germline): MNHEY, SVGAGI. The CDR3: CASRRFDEQYF. CDR3 coding DNA: TGTGCCAGCAGGAGGTTCGACGAGCAGTACTTC.

The V and J genes are TRBV11-2 and TRBJ2-7, with 7 bases aligning to TRBD1. CDR3 size: 13 residues. CDR1 is SGHAT, CDR2 FQNNGV, per germline. V shed 4 bases, J shed 3 bases, and the junction held 3 bases outside the gene matches. The CDR3, as DNA: TGTGCCAGCAGCTCCCGGGACAGCTACGAGCAGTACTTC. Amino acids: CASSSRDSYEQYF.

This chain connects TRBV7-9 to TRBJ1-1; weak D call: TRBD1 (6 bases). Looked up from germline, CDR1 is SEHNR and CDR2 is FQNEAQ (reference sequence). Trimming stripped 1 base from V and 5 bases from J, with 11 bases between. CDR3 length: 14 residues. The CDR3 DNA sequence: TGTGCCAGCAGCTTAGTGACAGGCGAGACTGAAGCTTTCTTT. As protein: CASSLVTGETEAFF.

The chain recombines TRBV5-6 with TRBJ1-1, with D possibly being TRBD1 (5 bases). This CDR3 has 15 amino acids. The germline V gene has CDR1 SGHDT and CDR2 YYEEEE. Trimming took 4 bases from V and 5 from J, leaving 18 bases between them. DNA of the CDR3: TGTGCCAGCAGCATCCAGGGATTTGTATCGACTGAAGCTTTCTTT. Protein sequence: CASSIQGFVSTEAFF.

This rearrangement joins TRBV5-6 to TRBJ1-2, with D possibly TRBD1 on 6 matching bases. The CDR3 consists of 13 residues. The V gene's germline CDR1 is SGHDT and CDR2 YYEEEE. V gave up 6 bases and J gave up 7 bases, with 16 bases separating them. The CDR3 here is CASTSGGAGGYTF. The CDR3 nucleotides are TGTGCCAGCACCTCGGGGGGCGCCGGTGGCTACACCTTC.

V usage is TRBV27 and J usage is TRBJ1-1; tentatively, D is TRBD1 (6 bases). CDR1 and CDR2 (germline): MNHEY, SMNVEV (reference sequence). Trimming cost V 6 bases and J 1 base, with 9 bases left between them. The CDR3 covers 13 residues. The CDR3 spells CASRETGNTEAFF. The CDR3, as DNA: TGTGCCAGCAGAGAGACAGGGAACACTGAAGCTTTCTTT.